The rows below give T cell receptor beta chains drawn from one sample of a study of cytomegalovirus exposure and HLA in healthy donors. Only in-frame clones appear in the TCRdb table, and some are missing; sequencing was by immunoSEQ multiplex PCR. The table lists under 200,000 clones, approximately 79% of them singletons, with over 11% in the top ten. The specimen sequenced was PBMCs. Every receptor here comes from a man aged 50 to 59 in good health and CMV-seropositive. CDR3s include the opening cysteine and the closing phenylalanine or tryptophan.

>TRBV11-2|TRBJ2-5
CASSFGTNLQETQYF
>TRBV2|TRBJ2-2
CASKGGRRNGELFF
>TRBV4-1|TRBJ1-6
CASSQSQFSSYNSPLHF
>TRBV4-3|TRBJ1-2
CASSQVQGQDYGYTF
>TRBV7-2|TRBJ2-7
CASSLEYGGGYEQYF
>TRBV27|TRBJ2-7
CASSLSGTTYEQYF
>TRBV7-6|TRBJ1-1
CASSHRGKSTEAFF
>TRBV4-3|TRBJ1-1
CASSLGQGTEAFF
>TRBV5-6|TRBJ2-1
CASSSGTGTGQFF
>TRBV6-5|TRBJ1-2
CASSYSMALLYYGYTF
>TRBV6-5|TRBJ1-4
CASNTRGGINEKLFF
>TRBV21-1|TRBJ2-2
CASSKRRGAGTGELFF
>TRBV11-2|TRBJ1-1
CASSLGEGGPNGTEAFF
>TRBV14|TRBJ2-7
CASSRGLAGLSF